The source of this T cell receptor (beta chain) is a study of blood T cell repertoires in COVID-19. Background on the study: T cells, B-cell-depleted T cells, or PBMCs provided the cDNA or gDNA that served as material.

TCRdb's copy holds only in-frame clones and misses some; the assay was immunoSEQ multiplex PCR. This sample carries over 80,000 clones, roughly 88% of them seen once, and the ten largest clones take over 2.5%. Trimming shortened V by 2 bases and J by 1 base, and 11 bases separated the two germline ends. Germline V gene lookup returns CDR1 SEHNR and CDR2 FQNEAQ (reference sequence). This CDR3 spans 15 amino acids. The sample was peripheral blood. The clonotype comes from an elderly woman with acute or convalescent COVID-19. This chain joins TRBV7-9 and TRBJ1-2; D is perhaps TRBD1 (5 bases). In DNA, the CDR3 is TGTGCCAGCAGCTTAAGTTCCGGGGGTAACTATGGCTACACCTTC. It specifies CASSLSSGGNYGYTF.